This T cell receptor beta chain appears in the sequencing data of a study of CD8+ T cells in alopecia areata. Peripheral blood, together with lesional scalp punch biopsies, was collected from alopecia areata patients. After isolation, RNA underwent reverse transcription to generate cDNA as the sequencing template. Libraries were prepared by immunoSEQ multiplex PCR; TCRdb keeps only in-frame clonotypes and omits some of them. This sample yields more than 95,000 clones, of which about 51% are seen a single time; over 9.5% belongs to the top ten. As regards this clone: Its cognate antigen is unknown.

General observations from the study: Resident alphabeta T cells of normal skin are also sequenced in scalp samples.

Germline CDR1 and CDR2: SGHDN and FVKESK. This CDR3 contains 13 residues. Trimming pared 2 bases from V and 8 bases from J, leaving 12 bases between. The sequence came from a human donor with alopecia areata. The specimen was NKG2D-low CD8+ T cells sorted from blood. The chain has TRBV14 and TRBJ1-2; unclear D gene. DNA of the CDR3: TGTGCCAGCAGCCAAATCGTGGGGATCGGCTACACCTTC. Translated, it gives CASSQIVGIGYTF.